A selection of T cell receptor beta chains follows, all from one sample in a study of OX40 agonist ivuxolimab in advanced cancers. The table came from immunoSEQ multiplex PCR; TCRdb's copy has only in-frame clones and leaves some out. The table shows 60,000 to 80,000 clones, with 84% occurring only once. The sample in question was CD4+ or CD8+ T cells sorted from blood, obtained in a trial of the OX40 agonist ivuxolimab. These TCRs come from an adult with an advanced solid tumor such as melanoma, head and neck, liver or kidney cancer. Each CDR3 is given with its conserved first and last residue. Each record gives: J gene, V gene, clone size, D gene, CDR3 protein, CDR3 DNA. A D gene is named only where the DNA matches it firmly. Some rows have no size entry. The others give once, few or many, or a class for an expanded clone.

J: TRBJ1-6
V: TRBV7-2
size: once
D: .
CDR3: CASSLAGLGNSPLHF
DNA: TGTGCCAGCAGCTTAGCGGGGTTGGGTAATTCACCCCTCCACTTT

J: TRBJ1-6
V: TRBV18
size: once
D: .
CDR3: CASSRTEGDSPLHF
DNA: TGTGCCAGCTCGCGGACAGAGGGGGATTCACCCCTCCACTTT

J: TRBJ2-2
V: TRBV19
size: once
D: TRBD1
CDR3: CASIPIGTGANIGELFF
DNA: TGTGCCAGTATCCCTATTGGTACAGGGGCTAACATCGGGGAGCTGTTTTTT

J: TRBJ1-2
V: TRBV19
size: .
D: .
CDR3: CASTLTGGVGYTF
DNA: TGTGCCAGTACCCTTACCGGGGGGGTTGGCTACACCTTC

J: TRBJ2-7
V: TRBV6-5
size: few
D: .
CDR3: CASRPTLGGLYEQYF
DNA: TGTGCCAGCAGGCCCACCTTGGGGGGGCTCTACGAGCAGTACTTC

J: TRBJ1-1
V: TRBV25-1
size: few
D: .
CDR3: CASSEYGSPERNTEAFF
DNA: TGTGCCAGCAGTGAATACGGCAGCCCTGAGAGGAACACTGAAGCTTTCTTT

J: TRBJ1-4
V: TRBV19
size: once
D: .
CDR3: CASEPDSNGRGNEKLFF
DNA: TGTGCCAGTGAACCGGACAGTAATGGCCGAGGAAATGAAAAACTGTTTTTT

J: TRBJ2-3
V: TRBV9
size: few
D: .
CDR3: CASSVAAKADTQYF
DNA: TGTGCCAGCAGCGTAGCCGCTAAAGCAGATACGCAGTATTTT

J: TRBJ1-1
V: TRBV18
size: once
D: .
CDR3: CASSPPVGQAFF
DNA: TGTGCCAGCTCACCACCGGTCGGTCAAGCTTTCTTT

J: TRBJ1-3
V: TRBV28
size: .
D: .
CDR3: CASRQGNSGNTIYF
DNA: TGTGCCAGCAGGCAGGGTAACTCTGGAAACACCATATATTTT

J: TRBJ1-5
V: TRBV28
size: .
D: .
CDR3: CASRHPGQLALSNQPQHF
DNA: TGTGCCAGCAGGCACCCGGGACAACTTGCCCTTAGCAATCAGCCCCAGCATTTT

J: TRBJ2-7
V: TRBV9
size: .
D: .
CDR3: CASSVVGAGSEQYF
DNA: TGTGCCAGCAGCGTAGTGGGGGCTGGGAGTGAGCAGTACTTC

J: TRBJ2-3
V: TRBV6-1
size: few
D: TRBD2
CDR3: CASSNRGGSTDTQYF
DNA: TGTGCCAGCAGTAATCGCGGGGGGAGCACAGATACGCAGTATTTT

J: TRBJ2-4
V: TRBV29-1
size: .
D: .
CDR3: CGVVRENIQYF
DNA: TGCGGGGTGGTGAGGGAAAACATTCAGTACTTC